This T cell receptor beta chain was captured in a study of blood T cell repertoires in COVID-19. Study as a whole: Sites in the United States, Italy and Spain provided acute and convalescent COVID-19 samples. Sources were T cells, B-cell-depleted T cells, or PBMCs; the material itself was cDNA or gDNA.

Per the original data handling: Nucleated cell number was recorded as an estimate derived from reference gene primer amplification. Method: immunoSEQ multiplex PCR; TCRdb's copy keeps in-frame clones and lacks some. The V and J calls and clone size come from that table; D and trimming were worked out from the DNA. The sample gives hundreds of thousands of clones, roughly 85% of which show up once; almost 2% is in the top ten. Sequencing input: PBMCs or T cells enriched from blood (not recorded which). The sequence was obtained from a woman between 18 and 29 years old with acute COVID-19.

CDR3 residues: CASSPPGAVTEAFF. Written as DNA, the CDR3 is TGTGCCAGCAGCCCCCCGGGAGCAGTTACTGAAGCTTTCTTT. The rearrangement joins TRBV5-4 to TRBJ1-1, with D hard to call. V lost 4 bases and J lost 5, with 15 bases in between. The CDR3 is 14 amino acids. Germline V gene sequence: CDR1 SGHNT, CDR2 YYREEE (reference sequence).